A single T cell receptor beta chain is shown here with its context. What it recognizes is unknown. TCRdb reprocessed the RT-PCR reads via MiXCR and lists one record per CDR3 protein. The sample records hundreds of thousands of distinct CDR3 sequences, 6.5% to 8% being singletons. These data come from a study of response to subunit inactivated influenza vaccine. Broader study findings: Few additional T cells are recruited per seasonal influenza vaccination, authors suggested.

This receptor was taken from a man between 50 and 75 years old who received an inactivated influenza vaccine. Material: PBMCs from blood, obtained roughly 24 months after vaccination.

CDR3 DNA: TGTGCCAGCAGCTTAGCGCCCGGGAGGCAGTACGAGCAGTACTTC. Residues: CASSLAPGRQYEQYF. The genes are TRBV7-2 and TRBJ2-7, with TRBD2 matching over 7 bases. Per the germline V gene, CDR1 is SGHTA and CDR2 is FQGNSA. This CDR3 has 15 residues. The J segment lost 4 bases and the V segment lost 0 bases, leaving 6 bases of the junction unmatched.